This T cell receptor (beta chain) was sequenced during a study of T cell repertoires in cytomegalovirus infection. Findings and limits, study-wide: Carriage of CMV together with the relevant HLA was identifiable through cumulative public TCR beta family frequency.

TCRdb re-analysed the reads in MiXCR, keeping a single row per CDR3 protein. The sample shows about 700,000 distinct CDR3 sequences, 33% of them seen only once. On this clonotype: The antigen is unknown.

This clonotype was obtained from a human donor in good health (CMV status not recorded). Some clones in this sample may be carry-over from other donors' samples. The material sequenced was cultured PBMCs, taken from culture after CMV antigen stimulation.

In DNA form, the CDR3 reads TGTGCCACCACGAAAGGGGGCAGGAGCTCCTACGAGCAGTACTTC. It codes for CATTKGGRSSYEQYF. The V gene is TRBV24-1, the J gene TRBJ2-7, with 7 bases lining up with TRBD1. Germline trimming cut 8 bases from V and 0 bases from J; bases unmatched to any gene: 9. Germline V gene data show CDR1 as KGHDR and CDR2 as SFDVKD. The CDR3 extends over 15 amino acids.